This record looks at one T cell receptor (beta chain) sequence and its context. Its antigen is unidentified. This record comes from a study of cytomegalovirus exposure and HLA in healthy donors. V shed 4 bases, J shed 2 bases, and the junction held 5 bases outside the gene matches. The length of the CDR3 is 15 residues. Per the germline V gene, CDR1 is SGHRS and CDR2 is YFSETQ. PCR used 60 Vbeta primers and 13 Jbeta primers. Clones were read by immunoSEQ multiplex PCR, and TCRdb kept only the in-frame ones, dropping some. Counted here are about 90,000 clones, roughly 76% occurring once; the ten biggest clones make up 15% to 20%. The study, taken as a whole, reports: As a later analysis showed, a missense DCLRE1C variant was linked to trimming of TCR beta V- and J-genes.

This receptor was obtained from a woman in her fifties or sixties in good health and CMV-seropositive. V is TRBV5-1 and J is TRBJ1-4; 7 nucleotides align to TRBD1. The sample was PBMCs. The chain's CDR3 is CASSDKQGTNEKLFF. CDR3 coding DNA: TGCGCCAGCAGCGATAAACAGGGGACTAATGAAAAACTGTTTTTT.